This is a list of T cell receptor beta chains from one sample in a study of graft-versus-host responses after intestinal transplantation. Assay: immunoSEQ multiplex PCR; the TCRdb copy retains only in-frame clones and omits some. The sample records tens of thousands of clones, almost 95% being singletons. Specimen: PBMCs, collected about 37 weeks after intestinal transplant. The receptor set was obtained from a human patient who received an intestinal transplant, so some T cells may come from the graft donor. The CDR3 runs from the conserved cysteine through the conserved F or W. The order of the fields is V gene, CDR3 protein.

>TRBV18
CASSPGLEETQYF
>TRBV5-1
CASSLSGTPTYEQYF
>TRBV7-9
CASSLVQRVSTDTQYF
>TRBV9
CASSAGTSGIHEQYF
>TRBV5-1
CASSLTGIGYGYTF
>TRBV18
CASSPPLETGFMNTEAFF
>TRBV4-2
CASSVGRVQETQYF
>TRBV27
CASSPSPSYGYTF
>TRBV14
CASSQAGNTIYF
>TRBV29-1
CSVGDSFNEQFF
>TRBV2
CASRKSGTNPYEQYF
>TRBV7-9
CASSLWASGEGEQYF
>TRBV18
CASSLAGTAVYNEQFF
>TRBV6-5
CASRPLSYEQYF
>TRBV7-2
CASSLLGRGSTDTQYF